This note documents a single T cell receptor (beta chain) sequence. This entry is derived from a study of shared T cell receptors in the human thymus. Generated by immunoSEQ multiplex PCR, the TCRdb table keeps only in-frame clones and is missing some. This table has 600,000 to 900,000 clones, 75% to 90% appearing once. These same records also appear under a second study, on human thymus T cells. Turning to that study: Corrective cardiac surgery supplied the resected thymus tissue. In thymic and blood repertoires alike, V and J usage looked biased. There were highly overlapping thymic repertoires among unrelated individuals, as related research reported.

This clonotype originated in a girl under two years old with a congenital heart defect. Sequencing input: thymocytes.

CDR3 coding DNA: TGTGCCAGCAGCCCACTTGCTCAGGGGTTCCTCTTCACAGATACGCAGTATTTT. It specifies CASSPLAQGFLFTDTQYF. V usage is TRBV9 and J usage is TRBJ2-3; TRBD1 is a possible D gene (6 bases). In germline, CDR1 is SGDLS, CDR2 YYNGEE. The V and J ends lost 4 bases and 2 bases respectively, with 23 bases between them. This CDR3 is 18 amino acids long.